A few counts support the clone carrying this TCR beta chain. Its antigen is not identified. A single base separates this from a much larger clone, so it may be a read error. This specimen comes from a study of blood T cells in healthy people across ages. For the study at large: Template switching caught about one barcoded beta molecule for each two T cells.

At least 6 micrograms of total RNA were extracted per sample. Study-wide findings and caveats: Both naive CD4+ cell counts and diversity were greater in long-lived donors than in aged donors. Diversity figures derived from one million T cells were judged to underestimate the true value.

J lost 2 bases, V lost 6 bases, and 9 bases had no gene match. Germline V gene sequence: CDR1 SGHRS, CDR2 YFSETQ. This CDR3 region has 15 residues. Through a sample-barcoded 5' primer and a J-beta primer mix, a second PCR was run for roughly 6 to 12 cycles. TCRdb reprocessed the 5' RACE reads via MiXCR and lists one record per CDR3 protein. This sample carries over 950,000 distinct CDR3 sequences, less than 45% of them seen once, and the ten largest clones take around 13%. The sequence was obtained from a man aged 18 to 30 in good health. The chain combines TRBV5-1 with TRBJ2-3; 7 nucleotides agree with TRBD1. Sequences were obtained from blood. This CDR3 reads CASNRGQTSTDTQYF. CDR3 coding DNA: TGCGCCAGCAACAGGGGACAGACGTCCACAGATACGCAGTATTTT.